This T cell receptor beta chain was found in a study of T cells expressing NK-cell markers. There are 14 residues in the CDR3. The germline V gene encodes CDR1 MNHEY and CDR2 SMNVEV (reference sequence). TCRdb reprocessed the 5' RACE reads and reports one entry per CDR3 protein, with no DNA. This sample's clone table lists about 380,000 distinct CDR3 sequences. The TCR comes from a man aged 18-75 years in good health. The chain recombines TRBV27 with TRBJ2-5; TCRdb names TRBD2, which stays unverified in the absence of DNA. The specimen sequenced was blood T cells: a sorted CD56 or NKG2C T cell subset, CD4+ or CD8+ T cells, or bulk PBMC T cells (not recorded which). CDR3 amino acids: CASSYLAGEETQYF.